This paragraph covers one T cell receptor beta chain sequence. This clonotype was observed a handful of times. The antigen it binds to is not known. No per-base quality is available; no much larger clone lies one base away. TCRdb records Illumina HiSeq 2500 as the sequencer. Quantitative 5'-RACE with molecular barcodes was the method used to prepare the TCR beta libraries. The paper's processing steps were these. A new computational method, built on a probabilistic model of VDJ rearrangement, was used to identify disease-linked TCR variants. Clones were called with MiXCR by TCRdb after fastp trimmed the public reads at Q25, and only in-frame beta chains were retained. Rows merge per CDR3 protein into single entries with the most common DNA and genes. TCRdb, rather than the study authors, made the V and J calls. This sample has under 250,000 distinct CDR3 sequences in its table, and about 26% of those were observed once. In total, the top ten clones hold under 8% of the sample.

These data originate in a study of CD8 T cells in ankylosing spondylitis (dated by TCRdb to about 2017). Study-wide context: T cell receptor beta repertoires were profiled in healthy donors and ankylosing spondylitis patients so that disease-linked TCR variants could be found. The full study cohort comprised 25 ankylosing spondylitis patients and 85 to 120 healthy donors. Peripheral blood was sampled, and synovial fluid was additionally collected from ankylosing spondylitis patients.

In the germline V gene, CDR1 corresponds to SGDLS and CDR2 to YYNGEE. V ends up 4 bases short and J 2 bases short, with an unmatched junction base count of 8. Inclusive of the bounding cysteine and phenylalanine, the CDR3 is 15 residues long. Only CDR3 DNA remains: 45 bases, in frame from the first base. Here is what the overall study found, with its caveats: The disease-linked clones were reported to be significantly enriched in matched synovial fluid samples from ankylosing spondylitis patients. The disease-linked clones had a CD8+ phenotype and were found at relatively low frequencies in peripheral blood. A TCR beta motif of fewer than 10 highly homologous amino acid variants appeared characteristic of blood from ankylosing spondylitis patients. Some motif variants had previously been reported in the synovial fluid and blood of reactive arthritis patients, which suggests shared mechanisms of disease initiation.

The sequence was collected from a male donor with ankylosing spondylitis or in good health (not recorded which). Here the chain combines TRBV9 and TRBJ2-7; TRBD2 lines up with 8 middle nucleotides. The sequenced sample consisted of blood, either unsorted or a sorted T cell fraction (not recorded which). The CDR3 corresponds to CASSPQGAGAYEQYF. The nucleotide sequence reads TGTGCCAGCAGCCCCCAGGGAGCGGGAGCCTACGAGCAGTACTTC.